A selection of T cell receptor beta chains follows, all from one sample in a study of blood T cells in healthy people across ages. TCRdb ran MiXCR on the 5' RACE reads and lists one entry per CDR3 protein. The sample has over a million distinct CDR3 sequences; around 42% are singletons. Sequenced sample: blood. The receptor source for this set is a woman aged 18-30 years in good health. Each CDR3 is given with its conserved first and last residue. D genes are given only for firm matches. Where a row states a size, it is once, few, many or the class of an expanded clone; other rows omit it.

TRBV7-2,.,TRBJ2-4,TRBD2,18,TGTGCCAGCAGCTTAGCGCGGACTAGCGGGAGGGCCAAAAACATTCAGTACTTC,CASSLARTSGRAKNIQYF
TRBV2,.,TRBJ2-1,.,16,TGTGCCAGCACGGGAGTAGGCGGGACTTGGGGGGATGAGCAGTTCTTC,CASTGVGGTWGDEQFF
TRBV18,.,TRBJ2-7,TRBD1,13,TGTGCCAACTCACCAGGGACAGGGGTCGAGCAGTACTTC,CANSPGTGVEQYF
TRBV12-3/TRBV12-4,.,TRBJ2-1,TRBD2,14,TGTGCCAGCCGACGGACTAGCGGGAGAGGTGAGCAGTTCTTC,CASRRTSGRGEQFF
TRBV24-1,few,TRBJ2-5,.,14,TGTGCCACCAGTCGTTCTGGGCCCCAAGAGACCCAGTACTTC,CATSRSGPQETQYF
TRBV7-6,few,TRBJ1-2,.,15,TGTGCCAGCAGCTTAGAGGGGCTCCCCGGTGGTGGCTACACCTTC,CASSLEGLPGGGYTF
TRBV12-3/TRBV12-4,.,TRBJ1-1,.,16,TGTGCCAGCAGTCCCGCCGGACAGAGCTATGGTTTGGAAGCTTTCTTT,CASSPAGQSYGLEAFF
TRBV4-2,.,TRBJ2-2,TRBD1,16,TGTGCCAGCAGAGAATCCGGGACAGGGGCCACCGGGGAGCTGTTTTTT,CASRESGTGATGELFF
TRBV5-1,.,TRBJ2-1,TRBD2,14,TGCGCCAGCAGCACTGGGAGGGATTACAATGAGCAGTTCTTC,CASSTGRDYNEQFF
TRBV6-5,few,TRBJ2-1,.,13,TGTGCCAGCAGCACTGATAGCGACAATGAGCAGTTCTTC,CASSTDSDNEQFF
TRBV4-2,.,TRBJ2-2,.,16,TGTGCCAGCAGCCAAGCAGCGCCTGCGAACACCGGGGAGCTGTTTTTT,CASSQAAPANTGELFF
TRBV10-3,.,TRBJ2-7,TRBD2,13,TGTGCCATCAGGGGGACTAGCGGCTACGAGCAGTACTTC,CAIRGTSGYEQYF
TRBV5-1,.,TRBJ1-1,.,14,TGCGCCAGCAGCTTGGGGAAGGAACTCACTGAAGCTTTCTTT,CASSLGKELTEAFF
TRBV18,.,TRBJ1-5,.,14,TGTGCCAGCTCACCGGGGATGGACAATCAGCCCCAGCATTTT,CASSPGMDNQPQHF
TRBV3-1,few,TRBJ2-3,.,12,TGTGCCAGCAGCCCGAAAACAGATACGCAGTATTTT,CASSPKTDTQYF
TRBV2,few,TRBJ2-7,.,14,TGTGCCAGCATCGACCCGATAGGCTCCTACGAGCAGTACTTC,CASIDPIGSYEQYF
TRBV7-9,.,TRBJ2-1,TRBD2,15,TGTGCCAGCAGCCCCAGGCGAGGCGGGAGCAATGAGCAGTTCTTC,CASSPRRGGSNEQFF
TRBV4-1,.,TRBJ1-1,TRBD1,16,TGCGCCAGCAGCCAACCGGACAGGGGGCGATCCCCTGAAGCTTTCTTT,CASSQPDRGRSPEAFF
TRBV6-5,.,TRBJ1-6,.,16,TGTGCCAGCAGTTCCCTCGGTGGAGGGGATAATTCACCCCTCCACTTT,CASSSLGGGDNSPLHF
TRBV7-2,.,TRBJ2-5,TRBD2,14,TGTGCCAGCCGATTGGGAGGGCTTCGAGAGACCCAGTACTTC,CASRLGGLRETQYF
TRBV7-2,few,TRBJ2-5,TRBD2,14,TGTGCCAGCAGCTTGGGGGGGGACTTGGCGACCCAGTACTTC,CASSLGGDLATQYF
TRBV12-5,.,TRBJ2-7,.,13,TGTGCTAGTGGTTTCCCCGGACGGTACGAGCAGTACTTC,CASGFPGRYEQYF
TRBV4-1,.,TRBJ1-4,.,18,TGCGCCAGCAGCCAAGTCCCCCGAACCCGGGCAACTAATGAAAAACTGTTTTTT,CASSQVPRTRATNEKLFF
TRBV2,.,TRBJ2-7,.,12,TGTGCCAGCAGACGAGTAACCTACGAGCAGTACTTC,CASRRVTYEQYF
TRBV12-3/TRBV12-4,few,TRBJ1-2,TRBD1,14,TGTGCCAGCAGTTTAATCGGGACAGGGGGTGGCTACACCTTC,CASSLIGTGGGYTF
TRBV12-3/TRBV12-4,few,TRBJ1-1,.,11,TGTGGTATGAGGTTGAACACTGAAGCTTTCTTT,CGMRLNTEAFF
TRBV19,.,TRBJ2-1,.,17,TGTGCCAGTAGTAGCATGGGAATGGGACTCCGTTACAATGAGCAGTTCTTC,CASSSMGMGLRYNEQFF
TRBV13,.,TRBJ2-7,TRBD2,16,TGTGCCAGCAGCTTAGGACTAGCGGGGGGGCGTAGCGAGCAGTACTTC,CASSLGLAGGRSEQYF
TRBV11-2,.,TRBJ2-2,TRBD1,15,TGTGCCAGCAGTTTGCAGGGGGCTAACACCGGGGAGCTGTTTTTT,CASSLQGANTGELFF
TRBV14,few,TRBJ2-3,.,16,TGTGCCAGCAGCCAAGAAGGGAGCACCGGGCGTAATACGCAGTATTTT,CASSQEGSTGRNTQYF
TRBV20-1,.,TRBJ2-6,.,16,TGCAGTGCTAGACAGCAAATCAGCTCTGGGGCCAACGTCCTGACTTTC,CSARQQISSGANVLTF
TRBV11-2,.,TRBJ2-2,.,16,TGTGCCAGCACCCTAACGGGGAGTAGTGGGGCCGGGGAGCTGTTTTTT,CASTLTGSSGAGELFF
TRBV4-1,.,TRBJ1-2,.,14,TGCGCCAGCAGCCACTCCTCGGACAGTAATGGCTACACCTTC,CASSHSSDSNGYTF
TRBV30,.,TRBJ2-5,.,12,TGTGCCTGGAGTGTGGGGGCCGGGGCCCAGTACTTC,CAWSVGAGAQYF